This TCR beta chain was sequenced for a study of T cell repertoires in cytomegalovirus infection. TCRdb reprocessed the reads with MiXCR, giving one entry per CDR3 protein. The table shows 360,000 or so distinct CDR3 sequences, with approximately 30% occurring only once. Points on this clonotype: Its antigen remains unknown.

Germline CDR1 is MDHEN and CDR2 is SYDVKM. The CDR3 contains 13 residues. Deletions cut 7 bases from V and 2 bases from J, with 12 bases between. The sequencing used cultured PBMCs, collected from culture after CMV antigen stimulation. The V gene is TRBV28, the J gene TRBJ2-7; D is ambiguous. This sequence originates from a human donor in good health (CMV status not recorded). Some clones in this sample may be carry-over from other donors' samples. The CDR3 coding sequence is TGTGCCAGCAACCAACAGATTACCTACGAGCAGTACTTC. It specifies CASNQQITYEQYF.